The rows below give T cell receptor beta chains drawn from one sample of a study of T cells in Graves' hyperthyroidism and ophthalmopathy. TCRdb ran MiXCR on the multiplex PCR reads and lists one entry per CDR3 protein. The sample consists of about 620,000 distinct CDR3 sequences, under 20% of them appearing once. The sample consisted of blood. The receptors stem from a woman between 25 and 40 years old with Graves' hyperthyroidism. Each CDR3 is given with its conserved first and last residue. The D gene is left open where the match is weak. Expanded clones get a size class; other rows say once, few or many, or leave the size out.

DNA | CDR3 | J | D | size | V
TGTGCCAGCAGTTCCCGGGTAGCGGGAGTGGAGCAGTACTTC | CASSSRVAGVEQYF | TRBJ2-7 | TRBD2 | many | TRBV12-3/TRBV12-4
TGCGCCAGCAGCCCCGGAGGGACTACATACAATGAGCAGTTCTTC | CASSPGGTTYNEQFF | TRBJ2-1 | TRBD2 | NA | TRBV4-1
TGTGCCATCTCCGGGGGACAGCCCAATCAGCCCCAGCATTTT | CAISGGQPNQPQHF | TRBJ1-5 | TRBD1 | few | TRBV19
TGCAGTGCTTACTCTCTAGCGGGAGGGAACGAGCAGTACTTC | CSAYSLAGGNEQYF | TRBJ2-7 | TRBD2 | many | TRBV20-1
TGCGCCAGCAGCATGGGACTAGCTACCTACAATGAGCAGTTCTTC | CASSMGLATYNEQFF | TRBJ2-1 | TRBD2 | many | TRBV5-1
TGTGCCAGCAGCTACGGACTAGCGGGATACGAGCAGTACTTC | CASSYGLAGYEQYF | TRBJ2-7 | TRBD2 | many | TRBV11-2
TGTGCCAGCAGAACCGGGACAGTCCATGGCTACACCTTC | CASRTGTVHGYTF | TRBJ1-2 | TRBD1 | few | TRBV28
TGCAGTGCTAGCGTCGGCCGATTCACAGATACGCAGTATTTT | CSASVGRFTDTQYF | TRBJ2-3 | NA | NA | TRBV20-1
TGCGCCAGCAGCTTAAGCGGAGTCTCCTACAATGAGCAGTTCTTC | CASSLSGVSYNEQFF | TRBJ2-1 | NA | many | TRBV5-1
TGTGCCAGCAGTCTTTCCGGGACAGGGCTATACAATGAGCAGTTCTTC | CASSLSGTGLYNEQFF | TRBJ2-1 | TRBD1 | NA | TRBV6-1
TGCAGTGCCAAAAATAGCGGGCCCTACGAGCAGTACTTC | CSAKNSGPYEQYF | TRBJ2-7 | TRBD2 | many | TRBV20-1
TGTGCCAGCAGTTTCGGGACGGAATTATCCTACAATGAGCAGTTCTTC | CASSFGTELSYNEQFF | TRBJ2-1 | NA | many | TRBV12-3/TRBV12-4
TGCAGCGTTGGACAGTTTAATGAAAAACTGTTTTTT | CSVGQFNEKLFF | TRBJ1-4 | NA | many | TRBV29-1
TGTGCCAGCAGTCCCGGCGCGAGGCAGACTGAAGCTTTCTTT | CASSPGARQTEAFF | TRBJ1-1 | NA | many | TRBV27
TGTGCCAGCAGTGAAAGTCGGGGTTGGGAGCAGTACTTC | CASSESRGWEQYF | TRBJ2-7 | NA | NA | TRBV6-1
TGTGCCAGCACCCGCGGGGTTTGGGGCGAGCCCCAGCATTTT | CASTRGVWGEPQHF | TRBJ1-5 | NA | NA | TRBV6-1
TGTGCCAGCAGTGAACCCAGGCAGACCTACGAGCAGTACTTC | CASSEPRQTYEQYF | TRBJ2-7 | NA | many | TRBV6-1
TGTGCCAGCTGGACAAGCTACGAGCAGTACTTC | CASWTSYEQYF | TRBJ2-7 | NA | many | TRBV27
TGTGCCAGCAGCTTTGAAGGCTATGAGCAGTTCTTC | CASSFEGYEQFF | TRBJ2-1 | NA | many | TRBV11-3
TGCAGCGTTCCCGGACAGGGAGACTATGGCTACACCTTC | CSVPGQGDYGYTF | TRBJ1-2 | TRBD1 | few | TRBV29-1
TGTGCCAGCAGTGTCTACCCGCCGGGGAGAGGCACCGGGGAGCTGTTTTTT | CASSVYPPGRGTGELFF | TRBJ2-2 | NA | NA | TRBV2
TGCAGTGCTCGCCCAGGGGATGGCACTGAAGCTTTCTTT | CSARPGDGTEAFF | TRBJ1-1 | NA | many | TRBV20-1
TGTGCCAGCAGCTTAAGGCTTCGGGAGCAGTTCTTC | CASSLRLREQFF | TRBJ2-1 | NA | NA | TRBV13
TGTGCCAGCAGGATCGGACGCAGCTCCTACAATGAGCAGTTCTTC | CASRIGRSSYNEQFF | TRBJ2-1 | NA | many | TRBV27
TGTGCCATCACCCGAGCTAACTATGGCTACACCTTC | CAITRANYGYTF | TRBJ1-2 | NA | few | TRBV10-3
TGCAGTGCAAGTCCAAGGAGAATCGAGCAGTTCTTC | CSASPRRIEQFF | TRBJ2-1 | NA | NA | TRBV20-1
TGTGCCACCCAGAAAAACAACAGGGGTGAAGCTTTCTTT | CATQKNNRGEAFF | TRBJ1-1 | TRBD1 | many | TRBV27
TGTGCCAGCAGCGTAGAGGGGACGAGCTCCTACAATGAGCAGTTCTTC | CASSVEGTSSYNEQFF | TRBJ2-1 | NA | few | TRBV9
TGTGCCAGCAGCTCGGGACTACAAAACTACGAGCAGTACTTC | CASSSGLQNYEQYF | TRBJ2-7 | TRBD2 | few | TRBV7-6
TGTGCCAGTAGTCAGTGGGCGCTCGGGCTCAATGAGCAGTTCTTC | CASSQWALGLNEQFF | TRBJ2-1 | NA | NA | TRBV5-6
TGTGCCAGCAGTCCGATGACTAGCGGGAGTATTGATACGCAGTATTTT | CASSPMTSGSIDTQYF | TRBJ2-3 | TRBD2 | many | TRBV28
TGTGCCAGCAGCTTAGCGTGGGAGGCAGATACGCAGTATTTT | CASSLAWEADTQYF | TRBJ2-3 | NA | many | TRBV7-2
TGTGCCAGCAGCGTCAGCGGGAGGGCCTCCTACAATGAGCAGTTCTTC | CASSVSGRASYNEQFF | TRBJ2-1 | TRBD2 | many | TRBV7-2
TGTGCCAGCAGTTACGCGATCCCGGGGACAGGGTTCCTCGAGCAGTACTTC | CASSYAIPGTGFLEQYF | TRBJ2-7 | TRBD1 | NA | TRBV6-5
TGCAGTGCTACTGGGGATCTTAGCAATCAGCCCCAGCATTTT | CSATGDLSNQPQHF | TRBJ1-5 | NA | many | TRBV20-1
TGTGCCTGGAGTGGGGTGGCGGGGCTTTCTTACGAGCAGTACTTC | CAWSGVAGLSYEQYF | TRBJ2-7 | NA | NA | TRBV30
TGTGCCAGTAGTATTAAAGGAGGGAGTGGGTCCTACAATGAGCAGTTCTTC | CASSIKGGSGSYNEQFF | TRBJ2-1 | NA | few | TRBV19
TGTGCCAGCAGCGTGACAGGTCCCAATGAGCAGTTCTTC | CASSVTGPNEQFF | TRBJ2-1 | NA | NA | TRBV9
TGTGCCAGCAGGAAACGGTGGAGCACAGATACGCAGCATTTT | CASRKRWSTDTQHF | TRBJ1-5 | NA | NA | TRBV6-1
TGTGCCTGGCGACTAGCGGGAGTCGCGAACACCGGGGAGCTGTTTTTT | CAWRLAGVANTGELFF | TRBJ2-2 | TRBD2 | many | TRBV30
TGTGCCAGCAGTTCGAGGGGGCAAGGGGAGCAGTACTTC | CASSSRGQGEQYF | TRBJ2-7 | TRBD1 | many | TRBV28
TGTGCCAGCAGCAAACGACAGGGTTCCATTCAGTACTTC | CASSKRQGSIQYF | TRBJ2-4 | TRBD1 | NA | TRBV7-2
TGTGCCAGCAGCTTGGGCGGGAGCCACACCGGGGAGCTGTTTTTT | CASSLGGSHTGELFF | TRBJ2-2 | TRBD2 | NA | TRBV11-3
TGTGCCAGCAGTTCCAGCCCCATCGGATTCGAGACCCAGTACTTC | CASSSSPIGFETQYF | TRBJ2-5 | NA | many | TRBV12-3/TRBV12-4
TGTGCCAGCAGCCCTGAGGGCCCTAACACTGAAGCTTTCTTT | CASSPEGPNTEAFF | TRBJ1-1 | NA | many | TRBV3-1
TGTGCCAGCAGCGGGCCCGGGACATCTAGCACAGATACGCAGTATTTT | CASSGPGTSSTDTQYF | TRBJ2-3 | NA | NA | TRBV5-5
TGCAGTGCTAAGACAGGGGAAACTGAAGCTTTCTTT | CSAKTGETEAFF | TRBJ1-1 | TRBD1 | NA | TRBV20-1
TGTGCCACCCGGGGGTCTAGCGACAGCACAGATACGCAGTATTTT | CATRGSSDSTDTQYF | TRBJ2-3 | NA | many | TRBV2
TGTGCCAGCAAAACCTCAGGGAACTCTGGAAACACCATATATTTT | CASKTSGNSGNTIYF | TRBJ1-3 | NA | few | TRBV6-2/TRBV6-3
TGTGCCAGCAGCCCGGGACCTCCCCCTCGAGACTATGGCTACACCTTC | CASSPGPPPRDYGYTF | TRBJ1-2 | NA | many | TRBV3-1
TGTGCCAGCAGCCAGGCCTCCGCCAGGGGAAGGCTCCACTTT | CASSQASARGRLHF | TRBJ1-6 | NA | many | TRBV3-1
TGTGCCAGCAGCTACCCAGGGGCCTCCTACGAGCAGTACTTC | CASSYPGASYEQYF | TRBJ2-7 | NA | many | TRBV7-9
TGTGCCAGCAGCCAGGGGGGAACAGGGGCCTACGAGCAGTACTTC | CASSQGGTGAYEQYF | TRBJ2-7 | NA | many | TRBV16
TGTGCCAGCAGCCCGGGACAGGGTTTGAATCAGCCCCAGCATTTT | CASSPGQGLNQPQHF | TRBJ1-5 | TRBD1 | many | TRBV11-1